This entry concerns a single T cell receptor (beta chain). Its specific antigen is unknown. Base qualities are not provided; no much larger clone lies one nucleotide away. From V the trimming removes 7 bases and from J it removes 1 base, while the gene matches leave 4 bases of the junction unaccounted for. Reading from cysteine to phenylalanine, the CDR3 counts 13 amino acids. Just the 39-base CDR3 DNA is kept, in frame starting at base 1. CDR1 and CDR2 (SQVTM, ANQGSEA) derive from the germline V gene. The cohort was made up of about 670 healthy bone marrow donors. Cohort members were all nominally healthy when sampled, although unrecorded immune exposures were likely present. The donor was CMV seronegative and belonged to the group of around 350 seronegative cohort members. A peripheral blood sample was provided by each donor, and peripheral blood mononuclear cells were used for TCR beta sequencing. Genomic DNA extraction from the blood cell samples was performed with the Qiagen DNeasy Blood Extraction Kit.

The protocol used for the library was the immunoSEQ multiplex PCR assay. For the multiplex PCR, a mixture combining 60 forward primers for TCR Vbeta segments and 13 reverse primers for TCR Jbeta segments was used. The CDR3 region of rearranged TCR beta genes was amplified from genomic DNA by a multiplex PCR assay. Amplified TCR beta libraries were sequenced as 87-base-pair reads on the Illumina HiSeq System. For the original study's pipeline: A later analysis counted tens of millions of unique TCR beta chains across the 550 to 800 repertoires, and 9.5 million to 11 million of these chains were shared by at least two donors. Raw reads were error-corrected and collapsed into unique sequences with a nearest-neighbor algorithm that merged closely related sequences to remove PCR and sequencing errors. Alignment of CDR3 sequences to IMGT reference sequences was used to assign V, D and J gene segments. For a sequence to be retained, at least a six-nucleotide match to both a V gene segment and a J gene segment was required. A rearrangement was called productive if the CDR3 had no stop codons and remained in frame with V and J, and every other rearrangement was called non-productive. Following IMGT convention, CDR3 was defined as the stretch from the second conserved V-encoded cysteine to the conserved J-encoded phenylalanine. The earlier analysis of some 540 of the donors excluded any sequence lacking an unambiguous match to a single V gene segment. In an earlier analysis of a few hundred of the donors, V segments were called functional above 56.7% productive rearrangements and were called segregating when the between-donor standard deviation exceeded 5%. A statistical classification framework was built to diagnose cytomegalovirus status from the catalog of TCR beta chain sequences. A later analysis assigned V and J genes by comparing TCR nucleotide sequences with IMGT/GENE-DB human TR gene sequences. A later analysis assigned CDR3 sequences and most-parsimonious VDJ recombination scenarios with the TCRdist pipeline. A later analysis defined each TCR beta chain by its CDR3 amino acid sequence plus V-gene family, and excluded reads lacking a unique V-gene family. A later analysis removed several hundred highly shared, low-generation-probability nucleotide sequences to deal with suspected cross-contamination and a sequencing artifact. In a later analysis, a clonal expansion index for each public chain was calculated from normalized within-repertoire ranks of inferred template counts. A later analysis computed generation probabilities with a VDJ recombination model fitted to out-of-frame rearrangements, and checked the results against IGoR. A later analysis scored TCR-TCR, TCR-HLA and TCR-CMV co-occurrence with hypergeometric tests, applying a repertoire-size bias correction to TCR pairs. To estimate false discovery rates, a later analysis permuted the HLA or CMV assignments 20 times. In a later analysis, co-occurring TCRs were grouped using DBSCAN, with TCRdist sequence similarity added in when clustering inside HLA-allele-positive subsets. Repertoires with fewer than 30,000 or more than 120,000 public chains were left out of co-occurrence clustering, as were about five repertoires with anomalous nucleotide sharing. This immuneACCESS table, as held by TCRdb, lists in-frame sequences with V and J called but not all clones. Of the missing ones, under half trace to an unresolved V gene in checked studies; the others have no known cause. The V and J calls and clone size are taken from that table; D and trimming were inferred from the DNA. The table for this sample lists about 140,000 clones; 78% of them were counted only once. The ten largest clones represent less than 3.5% of the sample.

The entry originates in a study of cytomegalovirus exposure and HLA in healthy donors (dated by TCRdb to about 2017). At the level of the whole study: In an earlier analysis of 587 of the donors, 276 Gb of sequence data and 90 million to 120 million unique TCR beta sequences from about 179 million T cells were reported. Rather than drawing on any new phenotypic data, the later analysis identified candidate immune exposures from TCR beta sequences and the way those sequences occurred across donors. Typing coverage varied by locus: roughly 629-630 donors for A, B, C, DRB1 and DQB1; under 550 for DQA1; more than 600 for DPA1; under 490 for DPB1. Alongside the repertoire data, information on donor age, sex, ethnicity and CMV serostatus was compiled. Of the roughly 400 genotyped donors, approximately 82% fell in the genetic ancestry cluster associated with self-reported Caucasian donors. The T cell repertoires of roughly 660 subjects were profiled by immunosequencing and related to cytomegalovirus serostatus. To study patterns of TCR occurrence, a later analysis re-analyzed previously published TCR beta repertoires from around 660 donors and added high-resolution HLA genotyping. Every discovery cohort repertoire had been produced on one sequencing platform. A later genetic analysis took genome-wide SNP genotypes for about 55% of the 666 donors and used that subset as a discovery cohort. To decide whether each TCR beta V gene segment behaved as functional or pseudogenic, an earlier analysis of 587 of the donors relied on high-throughput TCR beta sequencing. The study aimed to test whether cataloging public T cell receptors could reveal signatures of past pathogen exposure. High-throughput TCR immunosequencing, statistical association of individual TCRs with disease status, and machine learning were combined to predict cytomegalovirus infection status. A handful of DR-DQ haplotypes were treated as single units for association and clustering because of strong linkage in the cohort. Both class I and class II loci were covered by HLA typing, at four-digit resolution. Approximately 310 gigabases of sequencing data and around 90 million unique TCR sequences made up an early release that covered several hundred HLA-typed donors. A separate validation cohort of about 110 different subjects was used in addition to the roughly 670-subject first cohort. Among around 400 genotyped donors of the cohort, an average of around 220,000 unique TCR beta nucleotide sequences was sequenced per donor, of which about 19% were non-productive. The research as a whole found: The 87-base-pair reads could not distinguish some IMGT-functional V segments, including TRBV6-2 and TRBV6-3, so those segments were excluded. The classifier was reported to diagnose cytomegalovirus status with high specificity and sensitivity in both the original and validation cohorts. The authors suggested that the approach could potentially be generalized to other disease states and immunological phenotypes. The study listed 164 TCR beta chains as associated with cytomegalovirus. Sequencing depth was assumed to be roughly uniform across donors in the presence/absence analyses, though that assumption may not hold. In a later analysis, several top co-occurrence clusters were reported to appear linked to parvovirus B19, influenza, CMV and Epstein-Barr virus. A later analysis found that TCR association rates varied across HLA loci, with DRB1 alleles showing the most associated TCRs and HLA-C alleles the fewest. Broadly in line with IMGT annotations, most TCR beta V segments showed up in productive rearrangements about 87% or about 30% of the time in an earlier analysis of a few hundred of the donors. Across donors, most TCR sequences were observed very rarely, whereas some public TCRs were present in many individuals. Compared with the roughly 710-donor mean, donors in an Asian-associated ancestry cluster had fewer N-insertions in productive TCRs, according to a later genetic analysis. Because counts were too low, about 18 rarely observed V segments, including chromosome 9 orphons, were left out of the earlier analysis of 587 of the donors. Most CMV-associated TCR beta chains appeared to be HLA-restricted in a later analysis, and the HLA associations seemed to be driven largely by CMV exposure. A further reported finding was that TCR beta sequences accurately predicted the HLA-A and HLA-B alleles for most subjects in the first cohort. In a later analysis, HLA-associated TCR beta chains showed more clonal expansion and lower generation probabilities than non-associated chains that were equally common. In this cohort, only TCR beta chains were sequenced, and detectable features were limited by the absence of alpha or paired-chain data. The sequencing pipeline was judged likely to have produced a cluster of highly shared sequence variants as a technical artifact. A few of the identified cytomegalovirus-associated TCR beta chains were confirmed in vitro to be specific for cytomegalovirus antigens. Immune exposure information for the cohort was limited to CMV serostatus. V-gene and J-gene trimming of TCR beta chains was associated with a missense DCLRE1C variant in a later genetic analysis, and the association was replicated in an independent cohort. Because some donors lacked HLA typing at each locus, the association tests relied only on the typed subset. At a false discovery rate of 0.05, a later analysis linked under 20,000 TCR beta sequences to specific HLA alleles. Correlated functional status among segregating V segments might reflect linkage disequilibrium, but an unknown experimental factor could not be ruled out. When HLA alleles, especially DR and DQ, strongly co-occurred, TCR associations were difficult to assign to individual alleles.

The clonotype originates from a male donor in good health and CMV-seronegative. Sequencing was performed on PBMCs. The V and J segments used are TRBV29-1 and TRBJ1-1; 9 junctional bases match TRBD1. The CDR3 has the sequence CSGSDRGNTEAFF. The DNA sequence follows: TGCAGCGGTTCGGACAGGGGGAACACTGAAGCTTTCTTT.